One sample yielded the 10 T cell receptor beta chains listed below, sequenced in a study of tumor-infiltrating lymphocytes in oesophageal squamous cell carcinoma. TCRdb reanalysed the PCR reads using MiXCR and keeps one entry per CDR3 protein. The data hold approximately 20,000 distinct CDR3 sequences, with more than 35% observed a single time. The source material was esophageal tumor tissue. These receptors originate from a male donor with esophageal squamous cell carcinoma.

V usage is TRBV10-2 and J usage is TRBJ1-5, with 8 nucleotides matching TRBD1. The CDR3 is 14 amino acids. Germline V gene data show CDR1 as WSHSY and CDR2 as SAAADI. With 8 bases clipped from V and 6 bases from J, the junction kept 9 bases outside the gene matches. CDR3 amino acids: CASFSGQGTQPQHF. The CDR3 DNA reads TGCGCCAGCTTCTCCGGACAGGGTACTCAGCCCCAGCATTTT.

The chain has TRBV7-2 and TRBJ2-5; D might be TRBD1 or TRBD2, each matching 6 bases. V was shortened by 7 bases and J by 4 bases, with 19 bases between the two germline ends. The CDR3 totals 15 residues. CDR1 is SGHTA and CDR2 is FQGNSA in the germline V gene. The CDR3 bases are TGTGCCAGCAACCAATTTCGGGGGCTTGGAGAGACCCAGTACTTC. It codes for CASNQFRGLGETQYF.

This clonotype was observed a few times. The rearrangement uses TRBV2 and TRBJ2-2; the match to TRBD1 covers 10 bases. The CDR3 is 14 amino acids. From germline, CDR1 is SNHLY and CDR2 FYNNEI. J lost 6 bases, V lost 7 bases, and 5 bases had no gene match. CDR3 coding DNA: TGTGCCAGCAATAGGGACAGGGGCTCCGGGGAGCTGTTTTTT. This codes for CASNRDRGSGELFF.

This clonotype came up many times. The genes are TRBV27 and TRBJ2-1; the D call may be TRBD1 or TRBD2 (5 bases each). Looked up from germline, CDR1 is MNHEY and CDR2 is SMNVEV (reference sequence). This CDR3 is 13 amino acids long. Trimming took 5 bases from V and 9 from J, leaving 14 bases between them. The CDR3 bases are TGTGCCAGCAGTCCGGGACCTGGGGGTGAGCAGTTCTTC. This sequence encodes CASSPGPGGEQFF.

By share, this clonotype counts as medium-sized. V is TRBV7-9 and J is TRBJ2-1; 9 bases map to TRBD1. CDR1 is SEHNR and CDR2 is FQNEAQ in the germline V gene (reference sequence). V was clipped by 3 bases and J by 3 bases; unmatched bases: 3. The CDR3 spans 15 residues. The CDR3 region is CASSLGTGIYNEQFF. For the CDR3, the DNA is TGTGCCAGCAGCTTGGGGACAGGGATCTACAATGAGCAGTTCTTC.

V gene TRBV7-8 combines with J gene TRBJ2-6; D may be TRBD1 (5 bases). The J call may be in error: the DNA end matches TRBJ2-7 better. Germline V gives CDR1 SGHVS, CDR2 FQNEAQ. This CDR3 comprises 13 residues. CDR3 region: CATKAGIYNEQYF. The DNA for the CDR3 is TGTGCCACTAAGGCAGGGATCTACAATGAGCAGTACTTC.

V gene TRBV7-2 combines with J gene TRBJ2-1, with 12 bases aligning to TRBD2. The CDR3 length is 18 residues. Trimming cost V 5 bases and J 0 bases; bases outside gene matches: 8. Germline CDR1 reads SGHTA; CDR2 reads FQGNSA. The CDR3 is CASSLYRTSGASYNEQFF. The CDR3 bases are TGTGCCAGCAGCCTATATCGGACTAGCGGGGCCTCCTACAATGAGCAGTTCTTC.

The chain combines TRBV11-2 with TRBJ2-5; TRBD1 agrees at 7 bases. With the DNA end fitting TRBJ2-7 better, the J assignment may be wrong. Germline assignment: CDR1 SGHAT and CDR2 FQNNGV. This CDR3 has 14 amino acids. The CDR3 reads CASTPGGQSYEQYF. For the CDR3, the DNA is TGTGCCAGCACCCCAGGGGGACAATCCTACGAGCAGTACTTC.

The chain uses TRBV11-2 and TRBJ2-1; 10 bases map to TRBD1. The J call may not be correct, given that the DNA end is closer to TRBJ2-7. CDR3 length: 14 residues. Germline V gives CDR1 SGHAT, CDR2 FQNNGV. For the CDR3, the DNA is TGTGCCAGCAGCTTGGGACAGGGGCCCCATGAGCAGTACTTC. Its translation is CASSLGQGPHEQYF.

The chain links TRBV6-1 to TRBJ1-5, with a possible D match to TRBD1 (5 bases). This CDR3 spans 15 amino acids. Germline V gene lookup returns CDR1 MNHNS and CDR2 SASEGT. Trimming cost V 6 bases and J 2 bases, with 14 bases left between them. In DNA form, the CDR3 reads TGTGCCAGCAGATTCGGGACGTCCGGCAATCAGCCCCAGCATTTT. Translating it yields CASRFGTSGNQPQHF.